The rows below give T cell receptor beta chains drawn from one sample of a study of blood T cell repertoires in COVID-19. The repertoire was sequenced with immunoSEQ multiplex PCR; TCRdb's copy has only in-frame clones and lacks some. Of around 67,000 clones in the sample, 80% to 85% were seen once. Material: peripheral blood. These receptors were taken from a human donor in a cohort sampled during active COVID-19. The CDR3 runs from the conserved cysteine through the conserved F or W. A D gene is named only where the DNA matches it firmly. Size values are once, few and many counts, or a class for expanded clones, and some rows have none.

cdr3_nt	cdr3_aa	d_call	v_call	clone_size	j_call
TGTGCCAGCAGGCTTACGGGGGCGAACACCGGGGAGCTGTTTTTT	CASRLTGANTGELFF	.	TRBV28	few	TRBJ2-2
TGTGCCTGGAGTGTACGACAGGGGGAGCTGTTTTTT	CAWSVRQGELFF	.	TRBV30	.	TRBJ2-2
TGCGCCAGCAGCCAAGAGTGGGGCGGCCACGAGCAGTACTTC	CASSQEWGGHEQYF	.	TRBV4-3	.	TRBJ2-7
TGTGCCAGCAGTGAAAAAGAGATCCCGTATTATGGCTACACCTTC	CASSEKEIPYYGYTF	.	TRBV2	.	TRBJ1-2
TGTGCCAGCAGCTTAGGAGAGCCCTACGAGCAGTACTTC	CASSLGEPYEQYF	.	TRBV7-6	.	TRBJ2-7
TGTGCCAGCAGCTCCGTGGCAGGTAGCGGGAGCGGCAATGAGCAGTTCTTC	CASSSVAGSGSGNEQFF	TRBD2	TRBV7-9	.	TRBJ2-1
TGTGCCAGCAGTGGGTCCGGAGTTCGGCCAGATACGCAGTATTTT	CASSGSGVRPDTQYF	.	TRBV6-4	.	TRBJ2-3
TGTGCCACCAGCAGAGATACGAGAGACATTCAGTACTTC	CATSRDTRDIQYF	.	TRBV15	.	TRBJ2-4
TGTGCCAGCAGTGTGGGGGCGATATGGGAGAACAATGAGCAGTTCTTC	CASSVGAIWENNEQFF	.	TRBV6-1	.	TRBJ2-1
TGTGCCAGCAGCCAAGGATTAGCGGACTACAATGAGCAGTTCTTC	CASSQGLADYNEQFF	.	TRBV3-1/TRBV3-2	.	TRBJ2-1
TGCGCCAGCAGCCCAAGGGGGGGGACTAGCGGCACAGATACGCAGTATTTT	CASSPRGGTSGTDTQYF	TRBD2	TRBV5-1	.	TRBJ2-3
TGTGCCACCAGCTTCAATCGGGACAGTAATCAGCCCCAGCATTTT	CATSFNRDSNQPQHF	TRBD1	TRBV15	.	TRBJ1-5
TGTGCCAGTAGTCCACAGGGGAACAATCAGCCCCAGCATTTT	CASSPQGNNQPQHF	TRBD1	TRBV19	.	TRBJ1-5